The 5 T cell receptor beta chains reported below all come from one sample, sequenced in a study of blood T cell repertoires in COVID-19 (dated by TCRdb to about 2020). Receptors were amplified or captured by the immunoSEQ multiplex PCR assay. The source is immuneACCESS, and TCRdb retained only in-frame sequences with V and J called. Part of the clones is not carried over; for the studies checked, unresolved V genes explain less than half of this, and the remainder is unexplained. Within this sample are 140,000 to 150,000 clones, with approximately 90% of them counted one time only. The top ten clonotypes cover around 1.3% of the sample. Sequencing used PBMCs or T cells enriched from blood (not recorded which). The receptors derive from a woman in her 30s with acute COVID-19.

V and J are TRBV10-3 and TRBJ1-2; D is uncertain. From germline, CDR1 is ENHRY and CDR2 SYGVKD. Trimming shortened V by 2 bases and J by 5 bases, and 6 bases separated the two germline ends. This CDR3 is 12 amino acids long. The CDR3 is CAISEPDYGYTF. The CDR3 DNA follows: TGTGCCATCAGTGAGCCAGATTATGGCTACACCTTC.

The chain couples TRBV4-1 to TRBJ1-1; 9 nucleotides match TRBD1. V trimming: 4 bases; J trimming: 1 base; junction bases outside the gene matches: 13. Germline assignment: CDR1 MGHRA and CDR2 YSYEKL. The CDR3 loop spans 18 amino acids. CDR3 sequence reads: CASSRWPGDRESNTEAFF. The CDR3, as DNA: TGCGCCAGCAGCCGATGGCCTGGGGACAGGGAGTCGAACACTGAAGCTTTCTTT.

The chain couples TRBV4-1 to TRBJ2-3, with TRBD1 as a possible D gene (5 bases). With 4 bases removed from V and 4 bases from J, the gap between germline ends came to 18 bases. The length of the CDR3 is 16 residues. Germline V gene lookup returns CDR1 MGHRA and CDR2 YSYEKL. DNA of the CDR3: TGCGCCAGCAGCCCGGAACCAGCGAAAGGGGCAGATACGCAGTATTTT. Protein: CASSPEPAKGADTQYF.

The CDR3 DNA is TGTGCCAGCAGCCCCGCCGGGACAGCCATCTACGAGCAGTACTTC. This gives the protein CASSPAGTAIYEQYF. This sequence joins TRBV27 and TRBJ2-7; 7 bases are shared with TRBD1. The CDR3 has 15 residues. CDR1 and CDR2 (germline): MNHEY, SMNVEV (reference sequence). Trimming cost V 6 bases and J 3 bases; bases outside gene matches: 11.

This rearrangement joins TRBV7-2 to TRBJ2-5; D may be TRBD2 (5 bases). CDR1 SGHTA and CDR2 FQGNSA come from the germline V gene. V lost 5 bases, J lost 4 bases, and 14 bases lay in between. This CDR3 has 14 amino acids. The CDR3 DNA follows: TGTGCCAGCAGCCCCACAGTACGGGGAGAGACCCAGTACTTC. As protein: CASSPTVRGETQYF.